These 21 T cell receptor beta chains were sequenced from one sample in a study of radiotherapy plus CTLA-4 blockade in lung cancer. The data were produced by immunoSEQ multiplex PCR, yet TCRdb's version contains in-frame clones alone and is incomplete. The table shows 30,000 to 35,000 clones, with approximately 78% occurring only once. The sequences come from peripheral blood, collected from a patient treated with radiotherapy plus ipilimumab. Source of these receptors: a human donor with non-small cell lung cancer who had stable disease on radiotherapy plus ipilimumab.

Only one count was recorded for this clone. The J gene is TRBJ2-7, the V gene TRBV30; D may be TRBD1 (6 bases). Trimming removed 7 bases at V and 2 bases at J, with 15 bases between. The V gene's germline CDR1 is GTSNPN and CDR2 SVGIG (reference sequence). There are 13 residues in the CDR3. CDR3: CALQRGYPYEQYF. CDR3 nucleotide sequence: TGTGCCTTACAAAGGGGGTATCCCTACGAGCAGTACTTC.

Points on this clone: Compared with germline, one end of the junction differs, possibly owing to a read error. The gene calls are TRBV20-1 and TRBJ2-1, with 7 positions matching TRBD2. CDR1 is DFQATT, CDR2 SNEGSKA, per germline (reference sequence). The CDR3 totals 10 residues. CDR3 nucleotides: TGCAGTGCTTTGAGCGGGGTGGCCATCTTC. Protein product: CSALSGVAIF.

This chain uses TRBV19 with TRBJ2-5, with a possible D match to TRBD2 (6 bases). Germline values: CDR1 LNHDA, CDR2 SQIVND (reference sequence). V was shortened by 1 base and J by 7 bases, with 10 bases between the two germline ends. This CDR3 region has 13 residues. CDR3 coding DNA: TGTGCCAGTAGTATAGGGGGGGATGGGACCCAGTACTTC. Amino acid sequence: CASSIGGDGTQYF.

This clone was found once. This sequence joins TRBV7-2 and TRBJ1-5; 9 bases align to TRBD1. Per germline, CDR1 SGHTA and CDR2 FQGNSA. This CDR3 spans 16 amino acids. V was pared by 2 bases and J by 4 bases, with 6 bases of the junction left unmatched. CDR3 sequence: CASSLPPGQGNQPQHF. For the CDR3, the DNA is TGTGCCAGCAGCTTACCCCCGGGACAGGGTAATCAGCCCCAGCATTTT.

A few counts support this clone. The CDR3 spells CASRTDRNQPQHF. CDR3 coding DNA: TGCGCCAGCAGGACAGATCGGAATCAGCCCCAGCATTTT. The J gene is TRBJ1-5, the V gene TRBV5-1; a possible D gene is TRBD1 (5 bases). Per the germline V gene, CDR1 is SGHRS and CDR2 is YFSETQ. The CDR3 covers 13 residues. Deletions cut 5 bases from V and 4 bases from J, with 10 bases between. Complete variable domain (other parts from reference TRBV5-1 and TRBJ1-5): KAGVTQTPRYLIKTRGQQVTLSCSPISGHRSVSWYQQTPGQGLQFLFEYFSETQRNKGNFPGRFSGRQFSNSRSEMNVSTLELGDSALYLCASRTDRNQPQHFGDGTRLSIL.

The chain uses TRBV25-1 and TRBJ2-1; 7 bases map to TRBD2. Germline trimming cut 7 bases from V and 0 bases from J; bases unmatched to any gene: 3. CDR1 is MGHDK, CDR2 SYGVNS, per germline. The CDR3 covers 14 residues. The CDR3 DNA follows: TGTGCCAGCAAAGGCGGGAGCTCCTACAATGAGCAGTTCTTC. Translated, it gives CASKGGSSYNEQFF.

The J gene is TRBJ1-2, the V gene TRBV6-5; no clear D gene. This CDR3 contains 14 residues. CDR1 is MNHEY and CDR2 is SVGAGI in the germline V gene. V was trimmed by 5 bases and J by 2 bases, leaving 12 bases between them. CDR3 protein: CASSEVVGNYGYTF. The CDR3 nucleotides are TGTGCCAGCAGTGAAGTGGTCGGGAACTATGGCTACACCTTC.

The chain is built from TRBV7-3 and TRBJ1-5, with a tentative D call TRBD1 (5 bases). The germline V gene has CDR1 SGHTA and CDR2 FQGTGA. The CDR3 consists of 13 residues. V was cut by 2 bases and J by 5 bases, with 7 bases left in between. The DNA for the CDR3 is TGTGCCAGCAGCTTATGGGGGGATCAGCCCCAGCATTTT. It encodes CASSLWGDQPQHF. Using reference TRBV7-3 and TRBJ1-5 for the parts outside the CDR3, the full variable domain is GAGVSQTPSNKVTEKGKYVELRCDPISGHTALYWYRQSLGQGPEFLIYFQGTGAADDSGLPNDRFFAVRPEGSVSTLKIQRTERGDSAVYLCASSLWGDQPQHFGDGTRLSIL.

This clone was counted a single time. V usage is TRBV30 and J usage is TRBJ1-2; D is ambiguous. The V end lost 5 bases, the J end lost 8 bases, and 12 bases lay between the germline ends. The CDR3 loop spans 11 amino acids. CDR1 is GTSNPN and CDR2 is SVGIG in the germline V gene (reference sequence). The CDR3 DNA is TGTGCCTGGCACTTGGGAGGCGGCTACACCTTC. The encoded protein is CAWHLGGGYTF.

The V gene is TRBV4-3, the J gene TRBJ2-2; 7 positions agree with TRBD1. Germline-derived CDR1 and CDR2 are LGHNA and YSLEER. The CDR3 runs 18 residues. V gave up 1 base and J gave up 0 bases; unmatched junction bases: 8. This chain's CDR3 is CASSQAFDRVSNTGELFF. CDR3 nucleotide sequence: TGCGCCAGCAGCCAAGCCTTCGACAGGGTTTCGAACACCGGGGAGCTGTTTTTT.

The chain recombines TRBV6-5 with TRBJ2-5, with a weak D call TRBD1 (5 bases). Looked up from germline, CDR1 is MNHEY and CDR2 is SVGAGI. V was cut by 6 bases and J by 1 base, with 9 bases left in between. This CDR3 has 13 residues. CDR3 sequence: CASRPQGQETQYF. CDR3 bases: TGTGCCAGCAGACCTCAGGGCCAAGAGACCCAGTACTTC.

The chain couples TRBV2 to TRBJ1-2; 7 bases are a match to TRBD1. Germline assignment: CDR1 SNHLY and CDR2 FYNNEI. The CDR3 extends over 12 amino acids. Trimming removed 8 bases from V and 4 bases from J; junction bases left unmatched: 4. The CDR3 nucleotides are TGTGCCAGCCAGGGGGGCAGCTATGGCTACACCTTC. The encoded protein is CASQGGSYGYTF.

The chain has TRBV30 and TRBJ2-1; weak D call: TRBD2 (7 bases). The CDR3 extends over 14 amino acids. Germline V CDR1 and CDR2: GTSNPN, SVGIG (reference sequence). CDR3 loop: CALGGPNSYNEQFF. The CDR3 DNA reads as TGTGCTTTGGGGGGGCCCAACTCCTACAATGAGCAGTTCTTC.

This sequence joins TRBV19 and TRBJ2-2; D may be TRBD1 (6 bases). CDR3 length: 16 amino acids. Deletions cut 3 bases from V and 6 bases from J, with 17 bases between. The V gene's germline CDR1 is LNHDA and CDR2 SQIVND (reference sequence). The CDR3: CASSINRVLSAGELFF. The CDR3 coding sequence is TGTGCCAGTAGTATCAACAGGGTGTTGAGCGCCGGGGAGCTGTTTTTT.

This rearrangement joins TRBV29-1 to TRBJ2-3; unclear D gene. Trimming removed 4 bases at V and 1 base at J, with 6 bases between. CDR3 length: 12 amino acids. Germline V lookup: CDR1 SQVTM, CDR2 ANQGSEA. The CDR3 DNA follows: TGCAGCGTTGCTTCTGGCACAGATACGCAGTATTTT. Amino acid sequence: CSVASGTDTQYF.

The chain couples TRBV18 to TRBJ2-5; D ambiguous. In germline, CDR1 is KGHSH, CDR2 LQKENI. V shed 3 bases and J shed 5 bases, with 4 bases lying between them. The CDR3 is 11 residues long. CDR3 amino acids: CASSPSETQYF. In nucleotides, the CDR3 is TGTGCCAGCTCACCCTCCGAGACCCAGTACTTC.

This chain connects TRBV28 to TRBJ1-5; D is ambiguous. The length of the CDR3 is 11 residues. CDR1 is MDHEN and CDR2 is SYDVKM in the germline V gene. V was trimmed by 10 bases and J by 2 bases, leaving 6 bases between them. CDR3 sequence: CATGRNQPQHF. For the CDR3, the DNA is TGTGCCACCGGGCGCAATCAGCCCCAGCATTTT.

CDR3: CASSSGTQGADTQYF. The DNA of the CDR3 is TGTGCCAGCAGCTCTGGGACACAGGGCGCAGATACGCAGTATTTT. This rearrangement joins TRBV2 to TRBJ2-3, with a weak D call TRBD1 (6 bases). V was shortened by 6 bases and J by 4 bases, with 17 bases between the two germline ends. CDR3 length equals 15 residues. Germline V CDR1 and CDR2: SNHLY, FYNNEI.

The rearrangement uses TRBV6-1 and TRBJ1-1, with 7 bases aligning to TRBD1. V was pared by 7 bases and J by 8 bases, with 10 bases of the junction left unmatched. The CDR3 runs 13 residues. Germline CDR1 and CDR2: MNHNS and SASEGT. CDR3 sequence reads: CASTVTLQGEAFF. The CDR3, as DNA: TGTGCCAGCACCGTCACTTTACAGGGGGAAGCTTTCTTT.

The chain is built from TRBV14 and TRBJ2-7, with a weak D call TRBD1 (5 bases). Between the trimmed V and J ends, which lost 0 bases and 5 bases, there was a span of 11 bases. The CDR3 covers 14 residues. Germline V gene data show CDR1 as SGHDN and CDR2 as FVKESK. CDR3 DNA: TGTGCCAGCAGCCAAGATAGGGGTTGGGACGAGCAGTACTTC. It yields the protein CASSQDRGWDEQYF.

The V gene is TRBV19, the J gene TRBJ2-3; D unclear. Trimming cost V 3 bases and J 2 bases, with 3 bases left between them. This CDR3 spans 12 amino acids. Germline CDR1 reads LNHDA; CDR2 reads SQIVND (reference sequence). The CDR3 spells CASSIHTDTQYF. The CDR3 nucleotides read TGTGCCAGTAGTATTCACACAGATACGCAGTATTTT.